Following are 27 T cell receptor beta chains from one sample sequenced in a study of T cells after yellow fever vaccination. MiXCR was run by TCRdb on the 5' RACE reads, yielding one entry per CDR3 protein. The sample contains about 580,000 distinct CDR3 sequences, about 15% of which appear only once. Sequences were derived from PBMCs, sampled 5 to 6 days after the first yellow fever vaccination. These receptors were obtained from a man between 18 and 29 years old who received the YFV17D yellow fever vaccine.

This clonotype has a handful of counts. This sequence joins TRBV11-2 and TRBJ2-5, with D unclear. The V gene lost 6 bases and the J gene lost 0 bases, with 11 bases spanning the gap. This CDR3 comprises 14 residues. Germline CDR1 reads SGHAT; CDR2 reads FQNNGV. The CDR3 region is CASSSSPYQETQYF. CDR3 DNA: TGTGCCAGCAGTTCATCCCCGTACCAAGAGACCCAGTACTTC. The whole variable domain, remainder taken from reference TRBV11-2 and TRBJ2-5, is EAGVAQSPRYKIIEKRQSVAFWCNPISGHATLYWYQQILGQGPKLLIQFQNNGVVDDSQLPKDRFSAERLKGVDSTLKIQPAKLEDSAVYLCASSSSPYQETQYFGPGTRLLVL.

CDR3 amino acids: CASSEQALNTEAFF. CDR3 DNA sequence: TGCGCCAGCAGCGAACAGGCGTTGAACACTGAAGCTTTCTTT. V and J are TRBV5-1 and TRBJ1-1, with a weak D call TRBD1 (5 bases). Deletions cut 4 bases from V and 0 bases from J, with 10 bases between. The CDR3 covers 14 residues. Germline V gene lookup returns CDR1 SGHRS and CDR2 YFSETQ.

This clonotype was found many times. This chain joins TRBV3-1 and TRBJ1-5; D remains unclear. Trimming removed 5 bases from V and 5 bases from J, with 7 bases in between. The length of the CDR3 is 12 residues. Germline values: CDR1 LGHDT, CDR2 YNNKEL (reference sequence). This CDR3 is CASSFRDQPQHF. The CDR3 DNA follows: TGTGCCAGCAGCTTCCGGGATCAGCCCCAGCATTTT.

This chain joins TRBV5-6 and TRBJ2-1; D assignment may be TRBD1 or TRBD2 (5 bases each). Trimming left V 1 base short and J 4 bases short, with 21 bases between. This CDR3 is 18 amino acids long. From germline, CDR1 is SGHDT and CDR2 YYEEEE. The CDR3 is CASSLFRAEGSTYNEQFF. The CDR3 DNA reads as TGTGCCAGCAGCTTGTTCCGTGCAGAGGGGAGTACATACAATGAGCAGTTCTTC.

The J gene is TRBJ2-2, the V gene TRBV4-2, with D perhaps TRBD1 or TRBD2 (6 bases each). In germline, CDR1 is LGHNA, CDR2 YNFKEQ. V was shortened by 3 bases and J by 5 bases, with 13 bases between the two germline ends. The CDR3 contains 15 residues. CDR3 sequence: CASSHPGGITGELFF. DNA for the CDR3: TGTGCCAGCAGCCACCCCGGGGGCATAACCGGGGAGCTGTTTTTT.

The rearrangement uses TRBV30 and TRBJ2-7; D possibly corresponds to TRBD1 (5 bases). The CDR3 has 14 amino acids. V lost 2 bases and J lost 2, with 13 bases in between. The germline V gene has CDR1 GTSNPN and CDR2 SVGIG (reference sequence). CDR3 protein: CAWSRTGPPYEQYF. The CDR3 bases are TGTGCCTGGAGTCGTACAGGACCTCCCTACGAGCAGTACTTC.

Turning to this clonotype: Since a much larger clone is just one base distant, this may be a read error. This chain uses TRBV27 with TRBJ2-7; D gene uncertain. This CDR3 contains 13 residues. Germline CDR1 MNHEY, CDR2 SMNVEV (reference sequence). The ends were cut back, 4 bases at V and 1 base at J, with 8 bases in the middle. The DNA of the CDR3 is TGTGCCAGCAGTTACGGCAGATCCTACGAGCAGTACTTC. This codes for CASSYGRSYEQYF.

This clonotype was seen only a few times. The CDR3 DNA reads as TGTGCCACAGTGGGGGGACAGGCCTACACCGGGGAGCTGTTTTTT. Encoded protein: CATVGGQAYTGELFF. This chain uses TRBV10-3 with TRBJ2-2, with 8 bases aligning to TRBD1. The V and J ends lost 10 bases and 3 bases, in that order; junction bases with no gene match: 10. Germline V lookup: CDR1 ENHRY, CDR2 SYGVKD. This CDR3 is built from 15 residues.

This clonotype occurred a few times. The chain combines TRBV7-2 with TRBJ1-6, with D perhaps matching TRBD1 (6 bases). There are 13 residues in the CDR3. Germline lookup yields CDR1 SGHTA and CDR2 FQGNSA. Trimming stripped 4 bases from V and 8 bases from J, with 9 bases between. The CDR3: CASSYRDDSPLHF. The CDR3, as DNA: TGTGCCAGCAGCTACAGGGATGATTCACCCCTCCACTTT.

This clonotype was seen more than once but under ten times. This sequence joins TRBV20-1 and TRBJ1-4; D is uncertain. This CDR3 spans 12 amino acids. V lost 1 base, J lost 13 bases, and 13 bases lay in between. CDR1 and CDR2 (germline): DFQATT, SNEGSKA (reference sequence). CDR3: CSARGAETGLFF. The CDR3 DNA reads TGCAGTGCTAGAGGGGCCGAGACGGGACTGTTTTTT.

This clonotype was counted at least ten times. The chain is built from TRBV5-1 and TRBJ2-7; D is perhaps TRBD2 (6 bases). Trimming took 1 base from V and 0 from J, leaving 8 bases between them. Germline V lookup: CDR1 SGHRS, CDR2 YFSETQ. CDR3 length: 14 residues. The CDR3, as DNA: TGCGCCAGCAGCTTGTTGCGGGGCTCCTACGAGCAGTACTTC. This translates into CASSLLRGSYEQYF.

This clonotype has only a few counts. The chain links TRBV9 to TRBJ2-2, with D perhaps TRBD2 (5 bases). The CDR3 extends over 15 amino acids. Looked up from germline, CDR1 is SGDLS and CDR2 is YYNGEE. V lost 6 bases and J 3 bases, leaving 15 bases between the germline ends. This CDR3 reads CASTEPGSDTGELFF. The CDR3 nucleotides read TGTGCCAGCACCGAACCGGGGTCGGACACCGGGGAGCTGTTTTTT.

The V call is TRBV6-1, the J call TRBJ2-3; TRBD2 aligns across 10 bases. Unmatched junction bases numbered 4, after V lost 6 bases and J lost 1 base. The V gene's germline CDR1 is MNHNS and CDR2 SASEGT. There are 15 residues in the CDR3. CDR3 region: CASSKRGGRTDTQYF. The CDR3 bases are TGTGCCAGCAGCAAGCGGGGGGGCCGCACAGATACGCAGTATTTT.

The J gene is TRBJ1-1, the V gene TRBV12-3 or TRBV12-4; 10 positions agree with TRBD1. V dropped 5 bases and J dropped 11; count of bases not matched to a gene: 8. This CDR3 is built from 13 residues. The CDR3 sequence is CASSRDRGIVAFF. The CDR3, as DNA: TGTGCCAGCAGTCGGGACAGGGGTATAGTGGCTTTCTTT.

This clonotype appeared a few times. The J gene is TRBJ2-1, the V gene TRBV5-1; TRBD2 aligns across 11 bases. Germline CDR1 SGHRS, CDR2 YFSETQ. V gave up 1 base and J gave up 9 bases; unmatched junction bases: 6. The CDR3 spans 15 residues. The CDR3 DNA follows: TGCGCCAGCAGCTTGATTAGCGGGGGGGCCGGTGAGCAGTTCTTC. Its translation is CASSLISGGAGEQFF.

This clonotype showed up just a few times. CDR3 region: CASSLLAGASYNEQFF. CDR3 nucleotides: TGCGCCAGCAGCCTTCTAGCGGGGGCTTCCTACAATGAGCAGTTCTTC. The chain links TRBV4-3 to TRBJ2-1, with 10 nucleotides matching TRBD2. From germline, CDR1 is LGHNA and CDR2 YSLEER. After removal of 4 bases from V and 1 base from J, the junction contained 4 bases not matched to a gene. This CDR3 is built from 16 residues.

This chain joins TRBV7-2 and TRBJ1-2; possible D gene TRBD1, 5 bases. Trimming cost V 5 bases and J 8 bases, with 12 bases left between them. The CDR3 contains 12 residues. CDR1 and CDR2 (germline): SGHTA, FQGNSA. The CDR3 DNA follows: TGTGCCAGCAGCCCCTGGGGGGACGGCTACACCTTC. Protein product: CASSPWGDGYTF.

This clonotype came up many times. CDR3 sequence reads: CASSPSGNTEAFF. The CDR3 region has the DNA TGTGCCAGCTCACCTTCCGGGAACACTGAAGCTTTCTTT. The chain combines TRBV18 with TRBJ1-1, with D uncertain. The CDR3 is 13 residues long. V lost 3 bases to trimming and J lost 1 base, with 6 bases between them. Germline V gene sequence: CDR1 KGHSH, CDR2 LQKENI.

The chain employs TRBV5-1 and TRBJ1-5, with D hard to call. The CDR3 loop spans 14 amino acids. The V gene's germline CDR1 is SGHRS and CDR2 YFSETQ. V gave up 4 bases and J gave up 0 bases, with 8 bases separating them. CDR3 region: CASSPDGSNQPQHF. The CDR3 DNA sequence: TGCGCCAGCAGCCCGGACGGTAGCAATCAGCCCCAGCATTTT.

A few counts support this clonotype. The V and J genes are TRBV7-2 and TRBJ1-3; 7 nucleotides agree with TRBD1. After removal of 4 bases from V and 2 bases from J, the junction contained 5 bases not matched to a gene. CDR1 SGHTA and CDR2 FQGNSA come from the germline V gene. The CDR3 covers 15 residues. The CDR3 spells CASSSRQGTGNTIYF. The DNA for the CDR3 is TGTGCCAGCAGCTCACGACAGGGAACTGGAAACACCATATATTTT.

This sequence joins TRBV5-1 and TRBJ2-3, with no clear D. This CDR3 comprises 16 residues. CDR1 and CDR2 (germline): SGHRS, YFSETQ. The ends were cut back, 0 bases at V and 0 bases at J, with 11 bases in the middle. CDR3 region: CASSLGWSDSTDTQYF. The CDR3 DNA reads as TGCGCCAGCAGCTTGGGATGGTCAGACAGCACAGATACGCAGTATTTT. The whole variable domain, filled in from reference TRBV5-1 and TRBJ2-3, reads KAGVTQTPRYLIKTRGQQVTLSCSPISGHRSVSWYQQTPGQGLQFLFEYFSETQRNKGNFPGRFSGRQFSNSRSEMNVSTLELGDSALYLCASSLGWSDSTDTQYFGPGTRLTVL.

This clonotype was seen more than once but under ten times. This rearrangement joins TRBV4-2 to TRBJ2-4, with D tentatively TRBD1 (5 bases). Trimming stripped 7 bases from V and 6 bases from J, with 13 bases between. CDR1 LGHNA and CDR2 YNFKEQ come from the germline V gene. The CDR3 is 13 amino acids. The CDR3 region is CASKGQGGNIQYF. The CDR3, as DNA: TGTGCCAGCAAAGGGCAGGGTGGAAACATTCAGTACTTC.

This clonotype turned up a few times. The gene calls are TRBV20-1 and TRBJ2-3, with D possibly matching TRBD2 (6 bases). The V gene's germline CDR1 is DFQATT and CDR2 SNEGSKA (reference sequence). The V end was cut by 2 bases, the J end by 6 bases, with 21 bases between. This CDR3 has 16 amino acids. The CDR3 sequence is CSARHRVEGRGDTQYF. CDR3 in DNA: TGCAGTGCTAGACACCGGGTGGAAGGCCGGGGGGATACGCAGTATTTT.

The rearrangement uses TRBV12-3 or TRBV12-4 and TRBJ1-3; D not resolved. CDR3 length: 14 residues. The germline V and J ends were trimmed by 5 bases and 0 bases, with 8 bases remaining between them. The chain's CDR3 is CASSAWGSGNTIYF. The CDR3 nucleotides are TGTGCCAGCAGTGCGTGGGGCTCTGGAAACACCATATATTTT.

A single count supports this clonotype. The chain links TRBV20-1 to TRBJ1-2; no definite D call. Germline V gene lookup returns CDR1 DFQATT and CDR2 SNEGSKA (reference sequence). The CDR3 length is 12 residues. V was pared by 3 bases and J by 3 bases, with 8 bases between. CDR3 bases: TGCAGTGCTAGCTCTGGGGACTATGGCTACACCTTC. It is translated as CSASSGDYGYTF.

In its sample, this clonotype was seen many times. The V call is TRBV7-2, the J call TRBJ2-6; D gene ambiguous. The V gene's germline CDR1 is SGHTA and CDR2 FQGNSA. The CDR3 runs 14 residues. With 8 bases removed from V and 0 bases from J, the gap between germline ends came to 8 bases. CDR3 residues: CASGRNSGANVLTF. CDR3 DNA: TGTGCCAGCGGACGGAACTCTGGGGCCAACGTCCTGACTTTC.

In DNA form, the CDR3 reads TGTGCCATCAGTGATAACGTTGAGCAGTTCTTC. It translates to CAISDNVEQFF. The chain employs TRBV10-3 and TRBJ2-1; D call uncertain. CDR3 length: 11 residues. Trimming stripped 3 bases from V and 9 bases from J, with 6 bases between. Germline-derived CDR1 and CDR2 are ENHRY and SYGVKD.